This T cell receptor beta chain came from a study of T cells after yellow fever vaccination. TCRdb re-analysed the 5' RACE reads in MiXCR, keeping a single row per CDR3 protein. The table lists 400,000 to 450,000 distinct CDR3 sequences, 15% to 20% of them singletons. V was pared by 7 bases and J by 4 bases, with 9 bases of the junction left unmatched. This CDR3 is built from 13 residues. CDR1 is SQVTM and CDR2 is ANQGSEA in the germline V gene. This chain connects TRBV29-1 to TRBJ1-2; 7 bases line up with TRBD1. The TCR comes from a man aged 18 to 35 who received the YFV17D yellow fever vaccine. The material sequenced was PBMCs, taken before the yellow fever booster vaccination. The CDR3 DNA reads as TGCAGCGCAGGAGTAGGGGGCGGCTATGGCTACACCTTC. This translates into CSAGVGGGYGYTF.